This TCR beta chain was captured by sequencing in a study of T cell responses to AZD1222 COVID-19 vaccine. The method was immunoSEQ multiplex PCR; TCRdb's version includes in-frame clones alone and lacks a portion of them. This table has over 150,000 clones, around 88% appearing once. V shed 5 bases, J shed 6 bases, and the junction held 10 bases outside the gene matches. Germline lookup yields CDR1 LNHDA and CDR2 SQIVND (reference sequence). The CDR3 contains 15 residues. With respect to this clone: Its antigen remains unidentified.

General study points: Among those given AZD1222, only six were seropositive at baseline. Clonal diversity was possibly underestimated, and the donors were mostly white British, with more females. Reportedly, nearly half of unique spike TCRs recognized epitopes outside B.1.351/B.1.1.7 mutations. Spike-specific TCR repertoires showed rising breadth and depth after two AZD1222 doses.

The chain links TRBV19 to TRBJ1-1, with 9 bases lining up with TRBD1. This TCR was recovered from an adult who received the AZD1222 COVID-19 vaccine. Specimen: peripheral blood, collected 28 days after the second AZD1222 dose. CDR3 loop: CASSPMGTGWAEAFF. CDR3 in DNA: TGTGCCAGTAGTCCTATGGGGACAGGGTGGGCTGAAGCTTTCTTT.